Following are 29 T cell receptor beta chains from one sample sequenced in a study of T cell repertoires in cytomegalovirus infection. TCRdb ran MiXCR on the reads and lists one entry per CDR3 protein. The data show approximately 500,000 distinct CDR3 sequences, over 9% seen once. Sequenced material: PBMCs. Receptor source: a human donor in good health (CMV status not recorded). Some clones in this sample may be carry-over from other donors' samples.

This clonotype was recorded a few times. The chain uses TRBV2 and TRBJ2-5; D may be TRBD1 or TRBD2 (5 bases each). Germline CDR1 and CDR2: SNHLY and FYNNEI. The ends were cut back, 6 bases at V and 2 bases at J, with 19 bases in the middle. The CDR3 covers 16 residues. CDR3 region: CASSAFSGTVQETQYF. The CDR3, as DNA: TGTGCCAGCAGCGCCTTCTCCGGGACGGTACAAGAGACCCAGTACTTC.

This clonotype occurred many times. In DNA form, the CDR3 reads TGTGCCAGCAGGCATCGGGACCTTCACGGGGAGCAGTTCTTC. Translation: CASRHRDLHGEQFF. V gene TRBV28 combines with J gene TRBJ2-1, with D perhaps TRBD1 or TRBD2 (5 bases each). This CDR3 contains 14 residues. Deletions cut 6 bases from V and 10 bases from J, with 19 bases between. Germline V lookup: CDR1 MDHEN, CDR2 SYDVKM. Combining the CDR3 with reference TRBV28 and TRBJ2-1 gives the whole variable domain DVKVTQSSRYLVKRTGEKVFLECVQDMDHENMFWYRQDPGLGLRLIYFSYDVKMKEKGDIPEGYSVSREKKERFSLILESASTNQTSMYLCASRHRDLHGEQFFGPGTRLTVL.

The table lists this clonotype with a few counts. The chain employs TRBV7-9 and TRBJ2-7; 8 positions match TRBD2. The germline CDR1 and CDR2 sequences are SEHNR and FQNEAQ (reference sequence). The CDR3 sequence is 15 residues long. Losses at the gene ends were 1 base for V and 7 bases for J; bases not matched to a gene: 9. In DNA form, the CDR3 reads TGTGCCAGCAGCTTAGGGCCAGCGGGAGCGGGGGAGCAGTACTTC. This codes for CASSLGPAGAGEQYF.

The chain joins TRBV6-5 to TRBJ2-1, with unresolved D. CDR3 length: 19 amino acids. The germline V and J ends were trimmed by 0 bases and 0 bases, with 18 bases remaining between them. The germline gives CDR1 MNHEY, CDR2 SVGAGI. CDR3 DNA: TGTGCCAGCAGTTACTCGAGCTCTTCCGGAGCCAACTCCTACAATGAGCAGTTCTTC. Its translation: CASSYSSSSGANSYNEQFF.

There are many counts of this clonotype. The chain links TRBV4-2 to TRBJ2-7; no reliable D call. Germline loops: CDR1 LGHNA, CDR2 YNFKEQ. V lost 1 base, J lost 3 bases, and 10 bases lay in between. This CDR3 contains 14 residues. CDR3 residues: CASSQVDDRYEQYF. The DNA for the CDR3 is TGTGCCAGCAGCCAAGTGGATGACCGCTACGAGCAGTACTTC.

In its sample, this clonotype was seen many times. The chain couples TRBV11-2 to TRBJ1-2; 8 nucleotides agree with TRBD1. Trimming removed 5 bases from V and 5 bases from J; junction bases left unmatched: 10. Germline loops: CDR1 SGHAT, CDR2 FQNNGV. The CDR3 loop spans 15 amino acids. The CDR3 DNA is TGTGCCAGCAGCCCCGGGACAGGAAGAATTTATGGCTACACCTTC. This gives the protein CASSPGTGRIYGYTF.

For the CDR3, the DNA is TGTGCCAGCAGCCGACTTTCACAAGAGACCCAGTACTTC. Residues: CASSRLSQETQYF. The rearrangement uses TRBV3-1 and TRBJ2-5; D call uncertain. CDR1 and CDR2 (germline): LGHDT, YNNKEL (reference sequence). V lost 4 bases, J lost 2 bases, and 8 bases lay in between. CDR3 length: 13 amino acids.

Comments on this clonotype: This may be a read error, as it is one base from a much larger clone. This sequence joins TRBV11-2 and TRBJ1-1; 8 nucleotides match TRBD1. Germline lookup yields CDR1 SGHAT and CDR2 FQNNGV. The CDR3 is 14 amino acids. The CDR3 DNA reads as TGTGCCAGCGGCTTGTCTACAGGGGGCACTGAAGCTTTCTTT. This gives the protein CASGLSTGGTEAFF.

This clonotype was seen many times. The CDR3 DNA reads as TGTGCCAGCAGCTTACACCCCCGGGACAGGGGCGAGCAGTACTTC. Encoded protein: CASSLHPRDRGEQYF. This chain uses TRBV7-2 with TRBJ2-7, with 10 bases identical to TRBD1. The CDR3 covers 15 residues. Germline values: CDR1 SGHTA, CDR2 FQGNSA. V trimming: 2 bases; J trimming: 6 bases; junction bases outside the gene matches: 7.

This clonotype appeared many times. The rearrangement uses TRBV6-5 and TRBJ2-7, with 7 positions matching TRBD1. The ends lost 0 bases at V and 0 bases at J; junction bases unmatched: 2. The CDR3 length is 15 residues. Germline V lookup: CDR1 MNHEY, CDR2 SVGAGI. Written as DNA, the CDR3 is TGTGCCAGCAGTTACTCACGGGACAGCTCCTACGAGCAGTACTTC. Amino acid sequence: CASSYSRDSSYEQYF.

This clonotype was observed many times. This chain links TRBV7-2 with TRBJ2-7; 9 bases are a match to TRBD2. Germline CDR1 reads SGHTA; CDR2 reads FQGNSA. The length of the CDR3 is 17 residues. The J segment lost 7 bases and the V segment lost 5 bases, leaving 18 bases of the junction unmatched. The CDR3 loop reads CASSLTVGPGLAGEQYF. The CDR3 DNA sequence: TGTGCCAGCAGCCTAACAGTAGGACCGGGACTAGCCGGTGAGCAGTACTTC.

In DNA form, the CDR3 reads TGTGCCAGCAGCGTAGGGGGAATCAATGAGCAGTTCTTC. Its protein product is CASSVGGINEQFF. J is TRBJ2-1 and V is TRBV5-5, with TRBD1 as a possible D gene (6 bases). This CDR3 has 13 amino acids. V was trimmed by 4 bases and J by 6 bases, leaving 11 bases between them. Germline loops: CDR1 SGHKS, CDR2 YYEKEE (reference sequence).

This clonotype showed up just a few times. The CDR3 region has the DNA TGCAGTGCACCTACGGGACAAGTACTCTACAATGAGCAGTTCTTC. This encodes CSAPTGQVLYNEQFF. The genes are TRBV20-1 and TRBJ2-1; weak D call: TRBD1 (6 bases). The CDR3 sequence is 15 residues long. The ends were cut back, 6 bases at V and 3 bases at J, with 18 bases in the middle. Germline CDR1 DFQATT, CDR2 SNEGSKA (reference sequence).

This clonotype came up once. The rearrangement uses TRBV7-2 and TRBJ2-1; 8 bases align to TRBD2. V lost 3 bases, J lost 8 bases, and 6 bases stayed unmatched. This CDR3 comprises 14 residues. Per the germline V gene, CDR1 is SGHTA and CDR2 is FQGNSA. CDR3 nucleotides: TGTGCCAGCAGCTTTTTAGCGGGGAGGGATGAGCAGTTCTTC. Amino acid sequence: CASSFLAGRDEQFF.

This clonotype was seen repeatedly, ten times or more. The CDR3 nucleotides read TGTGCCAGCAGTGAACTAAGGGGGCTCTACAATGAGCAGTTCTTC. This encodes CASSELRGLYNEQFF. V gene TRBV6-1 combines with J gene TRBJ2-1, with TRBD1 matching over 7 bases. Germline V gene lookup returns CDR1 MNHNS and CDR2 SASEGT. The ends lost 2 bases at V and 3 bases at J; junction bases unmatched: 4. The CDR3 contains 15 residues.

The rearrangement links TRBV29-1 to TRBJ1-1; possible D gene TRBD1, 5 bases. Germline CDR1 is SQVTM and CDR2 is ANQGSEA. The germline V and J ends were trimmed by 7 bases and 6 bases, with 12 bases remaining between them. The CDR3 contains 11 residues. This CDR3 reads CSAAPGPEAFF. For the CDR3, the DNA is TGCAGCGCCGCCCCAGGGCCTGAAGCTTTCTTT. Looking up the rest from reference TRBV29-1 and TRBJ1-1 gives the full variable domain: SAVISQKPSRDICQRGTSLTIQCQVDSQVTMMFWYRQQPGQSLTLIATANQGSEATYESGFVIDKFPISRPNLTFSTLTVSNMSPEDSSIYLCSAAPGPEAFFGQGTRLTVV.

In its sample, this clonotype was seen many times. The CDR3 DNA follows: TGTGCCAGCACCCCCTGGGGACAGGGGTACAATGAGCAGTTCTTC. Protein: CASTPWGQGYNEQFF. The rearrangement joins TRBV12-3 or TRBV12-4 to TRBJ2-1; TRBD1 aligns across 10 bases. The CDR3 consists of 15 residues. J lost 4 bases, V lost 7 bases, and 7 bases had no gene match.

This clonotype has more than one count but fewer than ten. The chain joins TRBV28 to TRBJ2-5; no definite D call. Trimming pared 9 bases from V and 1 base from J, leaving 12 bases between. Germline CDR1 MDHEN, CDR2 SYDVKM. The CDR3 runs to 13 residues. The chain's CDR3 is CASYLAGQETQYF. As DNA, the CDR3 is TGTGCCAGTTATTTGGCAGGCCAAGAGACCCAGTACTTC.

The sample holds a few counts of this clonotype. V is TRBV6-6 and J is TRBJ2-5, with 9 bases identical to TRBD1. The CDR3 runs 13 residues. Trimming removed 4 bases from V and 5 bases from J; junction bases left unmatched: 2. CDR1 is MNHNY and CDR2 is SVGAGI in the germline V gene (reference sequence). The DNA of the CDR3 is TGTGCCAGCAGTTTACAGGGGGCTGAGACCCAGTACTTC. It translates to CASSLQGAETQYF.

CDR3 amino acids: CASSFRLAAEETQYF. For the CDR3, the DNA is TGTGCCAGCAGCTTCCGCCTAGCGGCCGAAGAGACCCAGTACTTC. J is TRBJ2-5 and V is TRBV7-9; TRBD2 agrees at 7 bases. The CDR3 totals 15 residues. The V gene end was trimmed by 3 bases and the J gene end by 3 bases; junction bases not matched to a gene: 7. Looked up from germline, CDR1 is SEHNR and CDR2 is FQNEAQ (reference sequence).

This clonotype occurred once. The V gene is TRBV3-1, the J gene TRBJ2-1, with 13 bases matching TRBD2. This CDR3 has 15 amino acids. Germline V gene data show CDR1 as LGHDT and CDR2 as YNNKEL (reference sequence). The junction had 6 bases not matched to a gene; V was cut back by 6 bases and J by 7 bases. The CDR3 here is CASSRTSGSINEQFF. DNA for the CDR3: TGTGCCAGCAGTCGGACTAGCGGGAGTATAAATGAGCAGTTCTTC.

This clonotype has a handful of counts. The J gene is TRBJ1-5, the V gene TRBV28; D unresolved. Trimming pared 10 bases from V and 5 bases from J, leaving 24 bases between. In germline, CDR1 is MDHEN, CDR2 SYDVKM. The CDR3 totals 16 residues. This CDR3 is CAIRTNRAPWDQPQHF. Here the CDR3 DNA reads TGTGCCATCCGAACGAACCGGGCCCCTTGGGATCAGCCCCAGCATTTT.

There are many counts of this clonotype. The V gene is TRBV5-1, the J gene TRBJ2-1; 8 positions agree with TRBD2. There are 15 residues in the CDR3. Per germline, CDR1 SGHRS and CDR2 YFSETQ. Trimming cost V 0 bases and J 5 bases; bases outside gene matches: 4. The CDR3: CASSLGGSGDNEQFF. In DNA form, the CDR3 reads TGCGCCAGCAGCTTGGGGGGTAGCGGGGACAATGAGCAGTTCTTC.

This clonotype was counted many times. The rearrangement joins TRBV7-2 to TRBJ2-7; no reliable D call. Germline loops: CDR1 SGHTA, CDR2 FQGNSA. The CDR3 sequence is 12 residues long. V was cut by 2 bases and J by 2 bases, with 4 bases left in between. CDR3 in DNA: TGTGCCAGCAGCTTAAAGCCCTACGAGCAGTACTTC. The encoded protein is CASSLKPYEQYF.

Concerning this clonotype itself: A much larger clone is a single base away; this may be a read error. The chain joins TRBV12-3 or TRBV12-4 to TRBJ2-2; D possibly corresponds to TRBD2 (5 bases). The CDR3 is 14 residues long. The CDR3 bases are TGTGCCAGCAGTTTGTTCTCAAACACCGGGGAGCTGTCTTTT. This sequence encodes CASSLFSNTGELSF.

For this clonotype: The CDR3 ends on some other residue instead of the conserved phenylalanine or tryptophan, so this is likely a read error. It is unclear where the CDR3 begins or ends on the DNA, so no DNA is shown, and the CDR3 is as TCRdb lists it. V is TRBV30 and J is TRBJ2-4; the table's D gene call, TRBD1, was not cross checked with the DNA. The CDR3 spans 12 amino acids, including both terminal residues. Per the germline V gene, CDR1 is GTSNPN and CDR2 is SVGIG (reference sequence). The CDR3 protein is CAWSVRGDRVLL.

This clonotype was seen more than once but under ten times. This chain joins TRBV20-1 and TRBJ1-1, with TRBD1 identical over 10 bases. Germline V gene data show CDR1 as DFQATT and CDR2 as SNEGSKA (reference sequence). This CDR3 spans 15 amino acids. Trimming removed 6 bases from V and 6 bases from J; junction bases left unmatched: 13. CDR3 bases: TGCAGTGCCACGGGACAGGGGTGGGGGACGGCTGAAGCTTTCTTT. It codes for CSATGQGWGTAEAFF.

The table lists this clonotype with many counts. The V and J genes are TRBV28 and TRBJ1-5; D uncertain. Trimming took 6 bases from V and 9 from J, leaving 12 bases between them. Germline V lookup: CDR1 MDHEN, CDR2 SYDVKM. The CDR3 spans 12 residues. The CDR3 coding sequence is TGTGCCAGCAGCGGGGTCGGGTGGCCCCAGCATTTT. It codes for CASSGVGWPQHF.

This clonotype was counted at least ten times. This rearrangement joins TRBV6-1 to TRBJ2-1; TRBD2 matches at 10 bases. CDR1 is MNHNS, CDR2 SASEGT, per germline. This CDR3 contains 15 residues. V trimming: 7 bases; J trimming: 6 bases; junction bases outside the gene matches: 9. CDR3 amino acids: CASKQPSGGANEQFF. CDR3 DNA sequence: TGTGCCAGCAAACAGCCGAGCGGGGGGGCCAATGAGCAGTTCTTC.